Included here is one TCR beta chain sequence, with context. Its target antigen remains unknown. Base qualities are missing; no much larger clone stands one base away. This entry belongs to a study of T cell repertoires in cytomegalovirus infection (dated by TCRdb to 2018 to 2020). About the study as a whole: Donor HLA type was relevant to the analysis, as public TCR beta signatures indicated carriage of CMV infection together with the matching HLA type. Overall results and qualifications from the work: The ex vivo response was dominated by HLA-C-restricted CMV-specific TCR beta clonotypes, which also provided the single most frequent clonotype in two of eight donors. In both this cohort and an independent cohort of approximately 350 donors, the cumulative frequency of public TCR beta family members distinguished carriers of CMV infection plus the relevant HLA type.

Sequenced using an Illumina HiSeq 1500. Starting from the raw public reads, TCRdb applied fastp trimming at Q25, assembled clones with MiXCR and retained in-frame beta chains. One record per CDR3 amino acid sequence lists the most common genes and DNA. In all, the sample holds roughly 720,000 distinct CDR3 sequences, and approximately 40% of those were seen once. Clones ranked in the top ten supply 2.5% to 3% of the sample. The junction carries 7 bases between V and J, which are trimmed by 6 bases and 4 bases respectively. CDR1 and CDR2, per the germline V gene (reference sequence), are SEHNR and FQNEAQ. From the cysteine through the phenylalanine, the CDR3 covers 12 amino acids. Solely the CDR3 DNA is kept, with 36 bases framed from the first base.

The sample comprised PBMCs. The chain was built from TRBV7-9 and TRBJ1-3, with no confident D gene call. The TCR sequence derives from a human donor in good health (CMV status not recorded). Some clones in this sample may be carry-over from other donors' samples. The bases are TGTGCCAGCAGTGATGCGGGAAACACCATATATTTT. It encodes CASSDAGNTIYF. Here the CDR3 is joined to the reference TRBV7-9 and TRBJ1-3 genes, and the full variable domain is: DTGVSQNPRHKITKRGQNVTFRCDPISEHNRLYWYRQTLGQGPEFLTYFQNEAQLEKSRLLSDRFSAERPKGSFSTLEIQRTEQGDSAMYLCASSDAGNTIYFGEGSWLTVV.